This T cell receptor beta chain was recorded in a study of preoperative IRX-2 immunotherapy in early breast cancer (dated by TCRdb to about 2019). The V and J ends are trimmed by 5 bases and 0 bases, leaving 6 bases between them. Taken from the germline V gene (reference sequence), the CDR1 and CDR2 loops are GTSNPN and SVGIG. Taken from cysteine to phenylalanine, the CDR3 has 12 residues. Only the CDR3 DNA is retained, 36 bases long and in frame from the first base. Per the publication, the treatment or condition label means: preoperative locoregional IRX-2 cytokine immunotherapy. The samples were obtained from a phase Ib study that tested preoperative, locoregional IRX-2 cytokine immunotherapy meant to prime immune responses. Donors were patients with early-stage breast cancer who received IRX-2 before surgery. Concerning this clone itself: No antigen is known for it. Per-nucleotide qualities are absent, and no much larger clonotype sits a single base away.

Library creation used the immunoSEQ multiplex PCR assay. Entries here come from immuneACCESS through TCRdb and include only in-frame sequences with V and J called. Some clones fail to appear in such tables; in the studies checked, an unresolved V gene covers under half of the shortfall, and the cause of the remainder is unknown. The sample has about 23,000 clones on record, approximately 92% of them singletons. Roughly 9% of the sample rests with the top ten. The material was tumor tissue, obtained after IRX-2 immunotherapy. This receptor was obtained from a human donor with breast cancer. The chain is assembled from TRBV30 and TRBJ2-3; the D gene assignment is ambiguous. The CDR3 corresponds to CAWGPSTDTQYF. The nucleotide sequence reads TGTGCCTGGGGGCCCAGCACAGATACGCAGTATTTT.